This T cell receptor beta chain came from a study of shared clonotypes between healthy human individuals. The assay was immunoSEQ multiplex PCR, and TCRdb's table has in-frame clones only and misses some. The sample gives about 1 million clones, roughly 75% of which show up once; approximately 1.5% is in the top ten. The CDR3 totals 16 residues. J was trimmed by 5 bases and V by 0 bases; bases with no gene match: 7. CDR1 and CDR2 from the germline V gene are SGHNT and YYREEE (reference sequence). This TCR came from a young man in good health. V gene TRBV5-4 combines with J gene TRBJ2-2; 7 positions match TRBD2. Sequenced material: memory CD4+ T cells sorted from blood. Subset noted: CD45RA-negative fraction. Here the CDR3 reads CASSLGAGEPTGELFF. CDR3 bases: TGTGCCAGCAGCTTGGGGGCGGGGGAGCCGACCGGGGAGCTGTTTTTT.